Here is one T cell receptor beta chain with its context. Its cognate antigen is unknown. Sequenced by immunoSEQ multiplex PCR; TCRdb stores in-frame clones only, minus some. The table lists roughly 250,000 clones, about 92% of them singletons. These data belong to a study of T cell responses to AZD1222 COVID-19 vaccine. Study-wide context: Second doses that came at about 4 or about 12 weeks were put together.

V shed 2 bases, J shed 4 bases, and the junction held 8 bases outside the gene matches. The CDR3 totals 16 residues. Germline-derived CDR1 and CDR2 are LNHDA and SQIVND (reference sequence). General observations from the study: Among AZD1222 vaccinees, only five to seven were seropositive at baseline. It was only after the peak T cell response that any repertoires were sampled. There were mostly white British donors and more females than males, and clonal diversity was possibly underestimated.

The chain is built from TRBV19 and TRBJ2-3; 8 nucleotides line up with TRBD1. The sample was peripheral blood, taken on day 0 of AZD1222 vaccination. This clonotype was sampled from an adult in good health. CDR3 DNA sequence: TGTGCCAGTAGTATAACGGCAGGGGGCTTCGCAGATACGCAGTATTTT. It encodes CASSITAGGFADTQYF.